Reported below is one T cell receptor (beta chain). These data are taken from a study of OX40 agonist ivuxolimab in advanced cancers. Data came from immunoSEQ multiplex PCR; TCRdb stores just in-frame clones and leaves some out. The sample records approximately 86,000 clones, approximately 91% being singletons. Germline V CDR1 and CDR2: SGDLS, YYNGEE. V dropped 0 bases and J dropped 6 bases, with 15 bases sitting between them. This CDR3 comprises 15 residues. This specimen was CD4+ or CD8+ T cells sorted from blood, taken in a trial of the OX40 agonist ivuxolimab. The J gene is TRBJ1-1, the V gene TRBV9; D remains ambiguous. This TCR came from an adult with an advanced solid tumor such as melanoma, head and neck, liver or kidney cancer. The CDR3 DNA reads TGTGCCAGCAGCGTAGGGATAGAACGTTTTGCTGAAGCTTTCTTT. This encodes CASSVGIERFAEAFF.